This entry lists 7 T cell receptor beta chains sequenced from one sample in a study of blood T cell repertoires in COVID-19. Produced via immunoSEQ multiplex PCR; TCRdb's table is partial and in-frame only. The sample has about 160,000 clones, around nine tenths seen once; the top ten hold 10%. The specimen was peripheral blood. Receptor source: a woman in her 70s with COVID-19, enrolled during active disease.

The rearrangement uses TRBV7-3 and TRBJ2-7; the match to TRBD2 covers 7 bases. The CDR3 spans 14 residues. V was clipped by 2 bases and J by 2 bases; unmatched bases: 3. Germline lookup yields CDR1 SGHTA and CDR2 FQGTGA. Here the CDR3 DNA reads TGTGCCAGCAGCTTAGGGGCGGGAGCCTACGAGCAGTACTTC. Amino acids: CASSLGAGAYEQYF.

The table lists this clone with a few counts. The gene calls are TRBV5-1 and TRBJ2-3; TRBD2 matches 8 bases. With 0 bases clipped from V and 13 bases from J, the junction kept 10 bases outside the gene matches. The CDR3 is made up of 14 amino acids. Looked up from germline, CDR1 is SGHRS and CDR2 is YFSETQ. CDR3 nucleotides: TGCGCCAGCAGCTTGGCCGGTAGCGGGGAAAACGAGTATTTT. It specifies CASSLAGSGENEYF.

This sequence joins TRBV27 and TRBJ2-5; 7 positions match TRBD2. Germline values: CDR1 MNHEY, CDR2 SMNVEV (reference sequence). With 2 bases clipped from V and 0 bases from J, the junction kept 9 bases outside the gene matches. This CDR3 is 17 amino acids long. The CDR3 sequence is CASSLGERGVHQETQYF. CDR3 DNA: TGTGCCAGCAGTTTAGGGGAACGGGGGGTCCACCAAGAGACCCAGTACTTC.

V usage is TRBV9 and J usage is TRBJ2-1; 8 positions match TRBD1. Trimming cost V 6 bases and J 4 bases; bases outside gene matches: 12. The CDR3 consists of 16 residues. Germline V lookup: CDR1 SGDLS, CDR2 YYNGEE. The CDR3 coding sequence is TGTGCCAGCACCCCGGAAGGGGACAGGCCGTACAATGAGCAGTTCTTC. This sequence encodes CASTPEGDRPYNEQFF. Full variable domain (rest looked up from reference TRBV9 and TRBJ2-1): DSGVTQTPKHLITATGQRVTLRCSPRSGDLSVYWYQQSLDQGLQFLIQYYNGEERAKGNILERFSAQQFPDLHSELNLSSLELGDSALYFCASTPEGDRPYNEQFFGPGTRLTVL.

The V call is TRBV2, the J call TRBJ2-5; 7 bases agree with TRBD1. In germline, CDR1 is SNHLY, CDR2 FYNNEI. The CDR3 is made up of 15 amino acids. V shed 6 bases and J 5 bases; nucleotides not matched to a gene: 12. The CDR3 reads CASRLTGIVSETQYF. The CDR3 coding sequence is TGTGCCAGCAGACTGACAGGGATAGTATCGGAGACCCAGTACTTC.

This clone came up once. The chain links TRBV10-3 to TRBJ2-1; TRBD2 is a possible D gene (5 bases). Germline CDR1 and CDR2: ENHRY and SYGVKD. The germline V and J ends were trimmed by 4 bases and 0 bases, with 16 bases remaining between them. This CDR3 region has 17 residues. The CDR3 region has the DNA TGTGCCATCAGTGGTGGACTCCTATCCTCCTCCTACAATGAGCAGTTCTTC. Translated: CAISGGLLSSSYNEQFF.

This chain links TRBV5-6 with TRBJ1-1; D remains ambiguous. This CDR3 region has 16 residues. The V gene lost 0 bases and the J gene lost 1 base, with 13 bases spanning the gap. Germline CDR1 reads SGHDT; CDR2 reads YYEEEE. The CDR3 nucleotides are TGTGCCAGCAGCTTGGCTCAGGCCAACCCGAACACTGAAGCTTTCTTT. It encodes CASSLAQANPNTEAFF.